Below, 10 T cell receptor beta chains from the same sample are listed, as sequenced in a study of regulatory T cells in long-lasting Graves disease (dated by TCRdb to 2020 to 2023). Read against the paper, the sample's time point label means: persistent/refractory GD, antithyroid drugs over 5 years with positive TRAb. RNA was extracted from PBMCs in TRIzol for both TCR sequencing and RNA sequencing. Libraries were made using multiplex PCR. TCRdb records Illumina HiSeq 4000 as the sequencer. To build TCR beta libraries, CDR3 regions were amplified by Arm-PCR using iRepertoire HTBI primers. The raw public reads went through TCRdb reprocessing: fastp at Q25, MiXCR clone calling, in-frame beta chains kept. Here each entry gathers all rows of one CDR3 protein and keeps the most common genes and DNA. Across this sample there are roughly 400,000 distinct CDR3 sequences, with about a fifth seen only once. Less than 25% of the sample lies in the top ten.

Sequenced here: peripheral blood mononuclear cells (PBMCs), sampled when the disease was refractory, from a patient treated with antithyroid drugs. All receptors derive from a female donor with Graves disease.

This chain uses TRBV19 with TRBJ1-5; 7 bases line up with TRBD1. The germline V gene encodes CDR1 LNHDA and CDR2 SQIVND (reference sequence). This CDR3 region has 16 residues. V shed 6 bases, J shed 5 bases, and the junction held 13 bases outside the gene matches. CDR3 DNA sequence: TGTGCCAGTAGCTTCCTAGGACAGGAAGGTCATCAGCCCCAGCATTTT. This translates into CASSFLGQEGHQPQHF.

This clonotype was seen only a few times. The chain is built from TRBV12-3 or TRBV12-4 and TRBJ2-7; the match to TRBD1 covers 11 bases. V gave up 2 bases and J gave up 6 bases; unmatched junction bases: 3. The CDR3 runs to 14 residues. CDR3: CASSLKDRGREQYF. In DNA, the CDR3 is TGTGCCAGCAGTTTAAAGGACAGGGGGCGCGAGCAGTACTTC.

This clonotype showed up many times. The genes are TRBV6-1 and TRBJ2-7; 12 bases line up with TRBD2. The junction had 12 bases not matched to a gene; V was cut back by 5 bases and J by 4 bases. Germline V CDR1 and CDR2: MNHNS, SASEGT. There are 17 residues in the CDR3. CDR3 nucleotide sequence: TGTGCCAGCAGTCGGACAGATAGGACTAGCGGGATGTACGAGCAGTACTTC. It is translated as CASSRTDRTSGMYEQYF.

The gene calls are TRBV30 and TRBJ2-1; TRBD2 agrees at 12 bases. CDR1 and CDR2 (germline): GTSNPN, SVGIG (reference sequence). V lost 5 bases to trimming and J lost 7 bases; unmatched junction nucleotides: 6. The CDR3 contains 14 residues. The CDR3 here is CAWELAGGSNEQFF. The CDR3 nucleotides are TGTGCCTGGGAACTAGCGGGAGGCTCGAATGAGCAGTTCTTC.

The table lists this clonotype with many counts. This sequence joins TRBV6-2 or TRBV6-3 and TRBJ1-6, with D possibly being TRBD1 (5 bases). The CDR3 spans 14 residues. The germline V and J ends were trimmed by 6 bases and 7 bases, with 13 bases remaining between them. Germline V gene data show CDR1 as MNHEY and CDR2 as SVGEGT. The CDR3 loop is CASRDSGPNSPLHF. CDR3 sequence (DNA): TGTGCCAGCAGGGACTCGGGACCAAATTCACCCCTCCACTTT.

This clonotype has at least ten counts. The rearrangement uses TRBV2 and TRBJ2-7; 12 bases match TRBD1. Germline V gives CDR1 SNHLY, CDR2 FYNNEI. This CDR3 spans 16 amino acids. Unmatched junction bases numbered 5, after V lost 3 bases and J lost 2 bases. This CDR3 reads CASSEGGQGATYEQYF. CDR3 coding DNA: TGTGCCAGCAGTGAGGGGGGACAGGGGGCTACCTACGAGCAGTACTTC.

Turning to this clonotype: This may be a read error: a much more frequent sequence differs by one nucleotide. The chain couples TRBV7-2 to TRBJ2-7, with 14 bases aligning to TRBD2. Germline V gene lookup returns CDR1 SGHTA and CDR2 FQGNSA. The CDR3 is 17 residues long. The CDR3 protein is CGSSVGLAGVLVYEQYF. Written as DNA, the CDR3 is TGTGGCAGCAGCGTGGGACTAGCGGGAGTATTGGTCTACGAGCAGTACTTC. The full variable domain, in which reference TRBV7-2 and TRBJ2-7 provide the parts outside the CDR3, is GAGVSQSPSNKVTEKGKDVELRCDPISGHTALYWYRQSLGQGLEFLIYFQGNSAPDKSGLPSDRFSAERTGGSVSTLTIQRTQQEDSAVYLCGSSVGLAGVLVYEQYFGPGTRLTVT.

The chain uses TRBV20-1 and TRBJ2-7; TRBD1 aligns across 10 bases. CDR1 is DFQATT, CDR2 SNEGSKA, per germline (reference sequence). This CDR3 is built from 11 residues. With 7 bases clipped from V and 6 bases from J, the junction kept 3 bases outside the gene matches. The DNA of the CDR3 is TGCAGTGGGGACAGGGGTGTCGAGCAGTACTTC. Translated, it gives CSGDRGVEQYF.

The J gene is TRBJ1-1, the V gene TRBV19; no firm D call. V lost 1 base and J 8 bases, leaving 8 bases between the germline ends. Germline CDR1 and CDR2: LNHDA and SQIVND (reference sequence). The CDR3 spans 12 residues. The CDR3 DNA is TGTGCCAGTAGTATAGGTATCGTCGAAGCTTTCTTT. Its protein product is CASSIGIVEAFF.

V usage is TRBV5-6 and J usage is TRBJ1-2; unclear D gene. This CDR3 is 14 amino acids long. Germline V CDR1 and CDR2: SGHDT, YYEEEE. V was shortened by 1 base and J by 5 bases, with 12 bases between the two germline ends. The CDR3 is CASSLSGLGYGYTF. The CDR3 DNA reads TGTGCCAGCAGCTTGTCCGGATTGGGATATGGCTACACCTTC.